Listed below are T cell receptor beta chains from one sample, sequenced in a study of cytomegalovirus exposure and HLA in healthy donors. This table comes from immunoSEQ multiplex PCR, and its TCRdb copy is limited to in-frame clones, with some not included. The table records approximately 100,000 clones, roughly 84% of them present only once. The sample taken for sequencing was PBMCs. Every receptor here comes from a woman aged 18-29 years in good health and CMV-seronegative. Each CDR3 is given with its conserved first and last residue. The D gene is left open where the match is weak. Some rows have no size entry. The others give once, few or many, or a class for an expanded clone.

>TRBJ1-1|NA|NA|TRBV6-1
CASSYGRMNTEAFF
TGTGCCAGCAGTTATGGGAGAATGAACACTGAAGCTTTCTTT
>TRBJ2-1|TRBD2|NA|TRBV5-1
CASSFGTSGRPSYNEQFF
TGCGCCAGCAGCTTCGGGACTAGCGGGAGACCGTCCTACAATGAGCAGTTCTTC
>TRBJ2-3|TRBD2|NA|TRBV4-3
CASSQEAGASGTDTQYF
TGCGCCAGCAGCCAAGAAGCGGGAGCATCCGGCACAGATACGCAGTATTTT
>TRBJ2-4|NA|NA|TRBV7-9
CASSSSLRGDNIQYF
TGTGCCAGCAGCTCCTCCCTCAGGGGCGACAACATTCAGTACTTC
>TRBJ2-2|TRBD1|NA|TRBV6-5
CASSYSGTGDTGELFF
TGTGCCAGCAGTTACTCGGGGACAGGGGACACCGGGGAGCTGTTTTTT
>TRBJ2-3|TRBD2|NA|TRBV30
CAWSSGRARDTQYF
TGTGCCTGGAGCAGCGGGAGGGCCCGGGATACGCAGTATTTT
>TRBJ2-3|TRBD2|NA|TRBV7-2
CASSPSGVSTDTQYF
TGTGCCAGCAGCCCTAGCGGGGTTAGCACAGATACGCAGTATTTT
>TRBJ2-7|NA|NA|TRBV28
CASRTSQGNLVMEQYF
TGTGCCAGCAGAACCTCACAGGGCAACCTGGTAATGGAGCAGTACTTC
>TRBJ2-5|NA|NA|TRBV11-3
CASSFQLLVKVGETQYF
TGTGCCAGCAGCTTTCAACTACTAGTCAAAGTGGGGGAGACCCAGTACTTC
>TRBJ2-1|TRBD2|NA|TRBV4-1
CASSQGHTSGSYNEQFF
TGCGCCAGCAGCCAAGGCCATACTAGCGGGAGTTACAATGAGCAGTTCTTC
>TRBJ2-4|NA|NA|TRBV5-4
CASSLGAGLSKNIQYF
TGTGCCAGCAGCCTGGGGGCGGGTCTGAGCAAAAACATTCAGTACTTC
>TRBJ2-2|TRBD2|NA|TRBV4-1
CASSPHSGRRTGELFF
TGCGCCAGCAGCCCCCATAGCGGGAGGAGGACCGGGGAGCTGTTTTTT
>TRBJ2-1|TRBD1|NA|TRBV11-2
CASSLIRDRGPNSYNEQFF
TGTGCCAGCAGCTTGATCCGGGACAGGGGGCCTAACTCCTACAATGAGCAGTTCTTC
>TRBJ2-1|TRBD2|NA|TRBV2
CARDLAGGPGNEQFF
TGTGCCAGAGATTTAGCGGGAGGGCCGGGGAATGAGCAGTTCTTC
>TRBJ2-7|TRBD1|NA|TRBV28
CASSPGTGGDYEQYF
TGTGCCAGCAGTCCCGGGACAGGGGGGGACTACGAGCAGTACTTC
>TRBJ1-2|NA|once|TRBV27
CASSFRGLDGYTF
TGTGCCAGCAGTTTTAGGGGTTTAGATGGCTACACCTTC
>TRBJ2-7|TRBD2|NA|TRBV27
CASSLKGLAGNYEQYF
TGTGCCAGCAGTTTAAAAGGACTAGCGGGAAACTACGAGCAGTACTTC
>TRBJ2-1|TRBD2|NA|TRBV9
CASSALAASYNEQFF
TGTGCCAGCAGCGCACTAGCGGCCTCCTACAATGAGCAGTTCTTC
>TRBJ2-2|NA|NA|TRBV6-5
CASSPGTRGTGELFF
TGTGCCAGCAGTCCCGGGACCCGGGGGACCGGGGAGCTGTTTTTT
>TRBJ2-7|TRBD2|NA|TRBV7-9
CASSLAQVREVWHEQYF
TGTGCCAGCAGCTTAGCGCAGGTGCGGGAGGTATGGCACGAGCAGTACTTC
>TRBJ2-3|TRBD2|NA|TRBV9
CASSGGGTSRRDTQYF
TGTGCCAGCAGCGGGGGGGGGACTAGTAGGCGAGATACGCAGTATTTT
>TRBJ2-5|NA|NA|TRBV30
CAWSPGETQYF
TGTGCCTGGAGTCCCGGGGAGACCCAGTACTTC
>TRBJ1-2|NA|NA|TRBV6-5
CASRLLVGYGYTF
TGTGCCAGCAGACTCTTGGTTGGTTATGGCTACACCTTC
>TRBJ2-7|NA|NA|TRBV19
CATQDSLYEQYF
TGTGCCACCCAGGACAGCCTTTACGAGCAGTACTTC
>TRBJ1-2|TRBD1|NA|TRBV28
CASNSPGQGVGYTF
TGTGCCAGCAACTCCCCGGGACAGGGCGTTGGCTACACCTTC
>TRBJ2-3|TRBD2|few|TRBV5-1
CASSLAGGTDTQYF
TGCGCCAGCAGCTTAGCGGGGGGGACAGATACGCAGTATTTT
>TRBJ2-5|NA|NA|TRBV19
CASSIAHSESHAETQYF
TGTGCCAGTAGTATAGCACATTCGGAGTCTCATGCGGAGACCCAGTACTTC
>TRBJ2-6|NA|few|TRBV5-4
CASSRSRGSGANVLTF
TGTGCCAGCAGTAGGAGTAGGGGAAGCGGGGCCAACGTCCTGACTTTC
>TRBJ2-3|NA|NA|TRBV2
CARRVGGATDTQYF
TGTGCCAGACGGGTTGGAGGGGCAACAGATACGCAGTATTTT
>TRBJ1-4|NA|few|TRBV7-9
CASSLGRETGTPTNEKLFF
TGTGCCAGCAGCTTAGGCCGAGAGACAGGAACGCCAACTAATGAAAAACTGTTTTTT
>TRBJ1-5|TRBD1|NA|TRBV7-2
CASSSVTGGHQPQHF
TGTGCCAGCAGCTCTGTGACAGGGGGCCATCAGCCCCAGCATTTT
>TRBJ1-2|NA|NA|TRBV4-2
CASSQTLYDGLSYGYTF
TGTGCCAGCAGCCAGACACTCTACGATGGACTTAGCTATGGCTACACCTTC
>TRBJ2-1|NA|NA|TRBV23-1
CASSQSILAADNEQFF
TGCGCCAGCAGTCAATCTATCTTAGCGGCCGACAATGAGCAGTTCTTC
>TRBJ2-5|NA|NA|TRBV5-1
CASNHRNQETQYF
TGCGCCAGCAACCACAGGAACCAAGAGACCCAGTACTTC
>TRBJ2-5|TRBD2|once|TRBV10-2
CASATSGSRETQYF
TGCGCCAGCGCGACTAGCGGGAGTAGGGAGACCCAGTACTTC
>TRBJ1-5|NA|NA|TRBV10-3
CAISEISGKGRNQPQHF
TGTGCCATCAGTGAGATTTCAGGGAAAGGGCGGAATCAGCCCCAGCATTTT
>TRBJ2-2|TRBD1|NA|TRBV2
CASLGQANTGELFF
TGTGCCAGCCTGGGACAGGCGAACACCGGGGAGCTGTTTTTT
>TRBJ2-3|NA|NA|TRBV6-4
CASSAGRDTDTQYF
TGTGCCAGCAGTGCGGGGCGGGACACAGATACGCAGTATTTT
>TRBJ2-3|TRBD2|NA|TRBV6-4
CASSDSTSGGADTQYF
TGTGCCAGCAGTGACTCGACTAGCGGGGGGGCAGATACGCAGTATTTT
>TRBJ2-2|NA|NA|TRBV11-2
CASSLLGGRTGELFF
TGTGCCAGCAGCCTCTTGGGGGGACGCACCGGGGAGCTGTTTTTT
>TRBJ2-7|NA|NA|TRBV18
CASSPEEGSYEQYF
TGTGCCAGCTCACCGGAAGAGGGCTCCTACGAGCAGTACTTC
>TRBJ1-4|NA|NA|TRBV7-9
CASSHPPGEGTNEKLFF
TGTGCCAGCAGCCACCCCCCGGGTGAGGGAACTAATGAAAAACTGTTTTTT
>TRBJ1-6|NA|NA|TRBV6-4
CASSSAVGGSPLHF
TGTGCCAGCAGTTCGGCGGTGGGGGGTTCACCCCTCCACTTT
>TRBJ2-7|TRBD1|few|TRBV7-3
CASSSDRGEEQYF
TGTGCCAGCAGCTCGGACAGGGGCGAAGAGCAGTACTTC
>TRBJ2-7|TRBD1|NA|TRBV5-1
CASRVQGDRYEQYF
TGCGCCAGTAGAGTGCAGGGGGATCGGTACGAGCAGTACTTC
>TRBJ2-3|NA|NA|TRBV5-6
CASSLDGSTDTQYF
TGTGCCAGCAGCTTGGACGGGAGCACAGATACGCAGTATTTT
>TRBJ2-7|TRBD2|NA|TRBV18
CASSPLLAGDYEQYF
TGTGCCAGCTCACCTCTACTAGCGGGAGACTACGAGCAGTACTTC
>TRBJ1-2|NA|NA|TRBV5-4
CASLGGPLRSPVSYGYTF
TGTGCCAGCTTAGGAGGTCCCCTACGTAGTCCCGTCTCCTATGGCTACACCTTC
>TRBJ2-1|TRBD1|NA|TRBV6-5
CASTPDRGLYNEQFF
TGTGCCAGCACCCCCGACAGGGGGCTGTACAATGAGCAGTTCTTC
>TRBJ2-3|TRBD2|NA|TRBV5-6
CASRHRGLAPSTDTQYF
TGTGCCAGCAGGCACCGCGGACTAGCACCGAGCACAGATACGCAGTATTTT
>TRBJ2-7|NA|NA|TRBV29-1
CSVGQSYYEQYF
TGCAGCGTTGGACAGTCATACTACGAGCAGTACTTC
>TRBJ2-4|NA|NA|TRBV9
CASSGTGYIQYF
TGTGCCAGCAGCGGAACAGGATACATTCAGTACTTC
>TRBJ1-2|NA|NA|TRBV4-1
CASSHGSRGGYGYTF
TGCGCCAGCAGCCATGGTTCTAGGGGAGGCTATGGCTACACCTTC
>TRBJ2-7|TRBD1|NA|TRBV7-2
CASSLVRTGGYEQYF
TGTGCCAGCAGCTTAGTCCGGACAGGGGGGTACGAGCAGTACTTC